The next 27 T cell receptor beta chains were all read from a single sample in a study of cytomegalovirus exposure and HLA in healthy donors. The data were produced by immunoSEQ multiplex PCR, yet TCRdb's version contains in-frame clones alone and is incomplete. The data show some 170,000 clones, around 86% seen once. The sequenced sample was PBMCs. Receptors were obtained from a man between 18 and 35 years old in good health and CMV-seropositive.

This chain connects TRBV28 to TRBJ2-7; 7 positions match TRBD1. With V trimmed by 6 bases and J by 2 bases, 7 bases remained unmatched. There are 14 residues in the CDR3. Germline V gene sequence: CDR1 MDHEN, CDR2 SYDVKM. This CDR3 reads CASRYTGDTYEQYF. CDR3 in DNA: TGTGCCAGCAGGTACACAGGGGACACCTACGAGCAGTACTTC.

This clone has just a few counts. V is TRBV7-9 and J is TRBJ1-1; D is unclear. V was shortened by 2 bases and J by 2 bases, with 3 bases between the two germline ends. Germline V CDR1 and CDR2: SEHNR, FQNEAQ (reference sequence). The CDR3 length is 12 residues. CDR3 sequence reads: CASSLHNTEAFF. CDR3 in DNA: TGTGCCAGCAGCTTACATAACACTGAAGCTTTCTTT.

The CDR3 region has the DNA TGTGCCAGCAGCTCCGGACAGGGCAGCTCCTACGAGCAGTACTTC. It encodes CASSSGQGSSYEQYF. The chain has TRBV11-2 and TRBJ2-7, with TRBD1 matching 8 bases. Germline CDR1 SGHAT, CDR2 FQNNGV. Trimming at V came to 4 bases and at J to 0 bases, leaving 5 bases not matched to a gene. The CDR3 length is 15 residues.

V usage is TRBV7-3 and J usage is TRBJ1-1; D may be TRBD1 (6 bases). Looked up from germline, CDR1 is SGHTA and CDR2 is FQGTGA. V gave up 5 bases and J gave up 2 bases, with 21 bases separating them. CDR3 length: 17 residues. CDR3 sequence: CASSPFSTDRPNTEAFF. The CDR3, as DNA: TGTGCCAGCAGCCCCTTCTCGACGGACAGACCAAACACTGAAGCTTTCTTT.

This chain connects TRBV4-1 to TRBJ2-7; 8 bases are a match to TRBD1. Germline CDR1 is MGHRA and CDR2 is YSYEKL. V lost 2 bases to trimming and J lost 7 bases; unmatched junction nucleotides: 4. CDR3 size: 13 residues. The CDR3, as DNA: TGCGCCAGCAGCCAACAGGGGGCGGGGGAGCAGTACTTC. The encoded protein is CASSQQGAGEQYF.

This chain uses TRBV9 with TRBJ1-4; D is perhaps TRBD1 (5 bases). The CDR3 covers 14 residues. Trimming removed 3 bases from V and 7 bases from J, with 13 bases in between. Germline assignment: CDR1 SGDLS and CDR2 YYNGEE. This chain's CDR3 is CASSDRDLGEKLFF. The CDR3 coding sequence is TGTGCCAGCAGCGACCGGGACTTGGGTGAAAAACTGTTTTTT.

Only a few counts were recorded for this clone. V and J are TRBV4-3 and TRBJ2-7, with TRBD2 matching 12 bases. The germline CDR1 and CDR2 sequences are LGHNA and YSLEER. The CDR3 contains 14 residues. The V gene end was trimmed by 4 bases and the J gene end by 6 bases; junction bases not matched to a gene: 4. The CDR3, as DNA: TGCGCCAGCAGCCTGACTAGCGGGGGACCCGAGCAGTACTTC. Translated, it gives CASSLTSGGPEQYF.

The V call is TRBV28, the J call TRBJ1-2, with 7 bases fitting TRBD1. Germline V gene sequence: CDR1 MDHEN, CDR2 SYDVKM. This CDR3 has 14 amino acids. The trim removed 2 bases at V and 6 bases at J, leaving 6 bases unmatched. CDR3 coding DNA: TGTGCCAGCAGTTTAGGAGACAGGGAAGATGGCTACACCTTC. Its protein is CASSLGDREDGYTF.

V and J are TRBV15 and TRBJ2-7; 9 bases agree with TRBD1. CDR1 and CDR2 from the germline V gene are LNHNV and YYDKDF (reference sequence). V shed 5 bases, J shed 4 bases, and the junction held 9 bases outside the gene matches. CDR3 size: 15 residues. For the CDR3, the DNA is TGTGCCACCAGCCCACACAGGGGGCCGGTGTACGAGCAGTACTTC. It codes for CATSPHRGPVYEQYF.

The chain combines TRBV18 with TRBJ2-2; D unclear. The CDR3 covers 15 residues. Germline assignment: CDR1 KGHSH and CDR2 LQKENI. Trimming took off 1 base at V and 3 bases at J, with 9 bases between the two ends. The CDR3 spells CASSPRGPDTGELFF. The DNA of the CDR3 is TGTGCCAGCTCACCACGAGGCCCCGACACCGGGGAGCTGTTTTTT.

This clone appeared a single time. CDR3 amino acids: CASSFTGEWTEAFF. Written as DNA, the CDR3 is TGTGCCAGCAGTTTTACCGGGGAGTGGACTGAAGCTTTCTTT. The rearrangement links TRBV27 to TRBJ1-1, with D unclear. The germline V gene encodes CDR1 MNHEY and CDR2 SMNVEV (reference sequence). V was trimmed by 3 bases and J by 5 bases, leaving 13 bases between them. This CDR3 region has 14 residues.

The chain links TRBV28 to TRBJ1-5, with 11 bases lining up with TRBD1. CDR3 length: 16 amino acids. CDR1 is MDHEN, CDR2 SYDVKM, per germline. V was clipped by 5 bases and J by 6 bases; unmatched bases: 9. The CDR3 DNA follows: TGTGCCAGCAGTCCGGACAGGGGGCGAGTGGTTCAGCCCCAGCATTTT. It codes for CASSPDRGRVVQPQHF.

The V and J genes are TRBV9 and TRBJ1-6, with no clear D. The CDR3 sequence is 13 residues long. Germline V lookup: CDR1 SGDLS, CDR2 YYNGEE. Trimming took 4 bases from V and 7 from J, leaving 9 bases between them. CDR3 protein: CASSPSGNSPLHF. The CDR3 region has the DNA TGTGCCAGCAGCCCCTCGGGGAATTCACCCCTCCACTTT.

This clone has only one observation. This chain connects TRBV4-3 to TRBJ1-1; D possibly corresponds to TRBD1 (5 bases). Germline loops: CDR1 LGHNA, CDR2 YSLEER. CDR3 length equals 15 residues. V was shortened by 0 bases and J by 3 bases, with 11 bases between the two germline ends. CDR3 DNA: TGCGCCAGCAGCCAAGATCGCGCGGGGGACACTGAAGCTTTCTTT. Protein sequence: CASSQDRAGDTEAFF.

J is TRBJ1-6 and V is TRBV9; no reliable D call. With 0 bases removed from V and 11 bases from J, the gap between germline ends came to 15 bases. The CDR3 is 15 residues long. From germline, CDR1 is SGDLS and CDR2 YYNGEE. DNA of the CDR3: TGTGCCAGCAGCGTAGGTCCGGGCGGGGAACCACCCCTCCACTTT. The encoded protein is CASSVGPGGEPPLHF.

The chain carries TRBV7-8 and TRBJ1-1; 11 bases fit TRBD1. The ends lost 4 bases at V and 5 bases at J; junction bases unmatched: 9. The CDR3 spans 16 residues. In germline, CDR1 is SGHVS, CDR2 FQNEAQ. CDR3 sequence: CASSWTGGALGTEAFF. The CDR3, as DNA: TGTGCCAGCAGCTGGACAGGGGGCGCGTTAGGGACTGAAGCTTTCTTT.

CDR3 nucleotides: TGTGCCAGCACCCCCGGAGTAGGGGAAGGGCACTACGAGCAGTACTTC. It translates to CASTPGVGEGHYEQYF. The chain uses TRBV7-6 and TRBJ2-7; TRBD1 might be the D (5 bases). Germline V gene lookup returns CDR1 SGHVS and CDR2 FNYEAQ. The CDR3 loop spans 16 amino acids. Trimming removed 7 bases from V and 3 bases from J, with 22 bases in between.

The J gene is TRBJ2-2, the V gene TRBV4-1; 9 nucleotides align to TRBD2. V lost 3 bases, J lost 4 bases, and 3 bases stayed unmatched. This CDR3 region has 15 residues. From germline, CDR1 is MGHRA and CDR2 YSYEKL. The CDR3 spells CASSHLAGSTGELFF. CDR3 nucleotides: TGCGCCAGCAGCCACCTAGCGGGGTCCACCGGGGAGCTGTTTTTT.

The chain employs TRBV6-5 and TRBJ1-2, with D possibly being TRBD1 (5 bases). The CDR3 is made up of 11 amino acids. V lost 4 bases and J 7 bases, leaving 7 bases between the germline ends. Germline-derived CDR1 and CDR2 are MNHEY and SVGAGI. The CDR3 DNA is TGTGCCAGCAGTTGGGGCAGTGGCTACACCTTC. Its translation is CASSWGSGYTF.

The genes are TRBV2 and TRBJ1-1; a weak D match, TRBD1 (6 bases). The germline V gene encodes CDR1 SNHLY and CDR2 FYNNEI. CDR3 length: 11 amino acids. V lost 7 bases and J lost 12, with 15 bases in between. In DNA, the CDR3 is TGTGCCAGCAACTCACAGGGTATAACTTTCTTT. This gives the protein CASNSQGITFF.

This clone appeared a single time. Written as DNA, the CDR3 is TGTGCCAGCAGCTCCAGGGTTGGAGGGCCCCACGAGCAGTACTTC. Residues: CASSSRVGGPHEQYF. This chain connects TRBV7-9 to TRBJ2-7; perhaps TRBD2 as D (6 bases). CDR1 is SEHNR, CDR2 FQNEAQ, per germline (reference sequence). The V gene lost 4 bases and the J gene lost 5 bases, with 18 bases spanning the gap. CDR3 length: 15 residues.

The CDR3 DNA reads TGCGCCAGCAGCTTGGACAGCAAGAGAGGAAACACCATATATTTT. Translating it yields CASSLDSKRGNTIYF. V is TRBV5-1 and J is TRBJ1-3; D gene ambiguous. CDR1 is SGHRS and CDR2 is YFSETQ in the germline V gene. The ends were cut back, 0 bases at V and 4 bases at J, with 11 bases in the middle. The CDR3 is made up of 15 amino acids.

J is TRBJ1-2 and V is TRBV6-5; unclear D gene. This CDR3 is built from 11 residues. CDR1 and CDR2 from the germline V gene are MNHEY and SVGAGI. Trimming cost V 6 bases and J 4 bases, with 6 bases left between them. The CDR3 nucleotides read TGTGCCAGCAGCAACGGCTATGGCTACACCTTC. This sequence encodes CASSNGYGYTF.

J is TRBJ2-5 and V is TRBV7-9; tentative D call: TRBD1 (6 bases). The germline gives CDR1 SEHNR, CDR2 FQNEAQ (reference sequence). The V end was cut by 2 bases, the J end by 3 bases, with 10 bases between. This CDR3 region has 14 residues. The CDR3 DNA is TGTGCCAGCAGCTTACAGGGGAATGAAGAGACCCAGTACTTC. Translated: CASSLQGNEETQYF. Full variable domain (outside the CDR3, taken from reference TRBV7-9 and TRBJ2-5): DTGVSQNPRHKITKRGQNVTFRCDPISEHNRLYWYRQTLGQGPEFLTYFQNEAQLEKSRLLSDRFSAERPKGSFSTLEIQRTEQGDSAMYLCASSLQGNEETQYFGPGTRLLVL.

DNA for the CDR3: TGTGCCAGCACCCCGGGACTAGCCACAGATACGCAGTATTTT. Its translation is CASTPGLATDTQYF. V gene TRBV6-4 combines with J gene TRBJ2-3; TRBD2 matches at 9 bases. The germline gives CDR1 MRHNA, CDR2 SNTAGT. Trimming took 7 bases from V and 2 from J; bases not matched to a gene: 4. This CDR3 is 14 amino acids long.

The chain recombines TRBV9 with TRBJ1-4, with a weak D call TRBD1 (5 bases). Germline V lookup: CDR1 SGDLS, CDR2 YYNGEE. This CDR3 has 13 amino acids. V lost 5 bases to trimming and J lost 4 bases, with 9 bases between them. CDR3 loop: CASSRQSNEKLFF. CDR3 bases: TGTGCCAGCAGTAGACAGAGTAATGAAAAACTGTTTTTT.

This clone showed up just once. This chain connects TRBV27 to TRBJ2-7, with TRBD1 as a possible D gene (6 bases). This CDR3 has 14 amino acids. V shed 4 bases and J shed 3 bases, with 13 bases lying between them. From germline, CDR1 is MNHEY and CDR2 SMNVEV (reference sequence). The CDR3 sequence: CASSYQQTGYEQYF. CDR3 sequence (DNA): TGTGCCAGCAGTTACCAACAGACAGGCTACGAGCAGTACTTC.